This T cell receptor (beta chain) is from a study of T cell repertoires in cytomegalovirus infection. Study at large: Well-studied HLA-B-restricted epitopes and recently identified HLA-C-restricted epitopes of CMV were both used in the study. Both CMV infection and a matching HLA type were indicated by public TCR beta signatures.

Germline V gives CDR1 LNHDA, CDR2 SQIVND (reference sequence). The CDR3 covers 17 residues. V lost 5 bases to trimming and J lost 4 bases, with 18 bases between them. Findings and caveats of the study: Using cumulative public TCR beta family frequency, the authors identified those who carried CMV together with the relevant HLA. Dominating the ex vivo response were TCR beta clonotypes that were CMV-specific and HLA-C-restricted.

A single record per CDR3 protein comes from TCRdb applying MiXCR to the reads. The table has some 500,000 distinct CDR3 sequences, roughly a third seen once. Concerning this clonotype itself: What it recognizes is unknown.

This rearrangement joins TRBV19 to TRBJ2-6; a possible D gene is TRBD1 (6 bases). The sequences come from cultured PBMCs, collected from culture after CMV antigen stimulation. The clonotype comes from a human donor in good health (CMV status not recorded). Some clones in this sample may be carry-over from other donors' samples. The CDR3 protein is CASSPSYRVSGANVLTF. In nucleotides, the CDR3 is TGTGCCAGTAGTCCCTCTTACAGGGTTTCGGGGGCCAACGTCCTGACTTTC.